This T cell receptor beta chain was sequenced during a study of CD8+ T cells in alopecia areata. Findings and caveats of the study: Scalp and blood retained many expanded lesional clones during tofacitinib.

Noted treatment: oral pan-JAK inhibitor, 5-10 mg twice daily. Regarding this clone: Its antigen is still unknown.

Trimming cost V 4 bases and J 1 base, with 13 bases left between them. Looked up from germline, CDR1 is SQVTM and CDR2 is ANQGSEA. The CDR3 runs to 15 residues. RNA extraction was followed by reverse transcription into cDNA, which acted as the sequencing template. TCRdb's copy holds only in-frame clones and misses some; the assay was immunoSEQ multiplex PCR. The sample contains a few hundred thousand clones, around two fifths of which appear only once. The sequences come from CD4+ T cells sorted from blood, collected between weeks 30 and 35, from a patient treated with tofacitinib. The receptor comes from a human donor with alopecia areata. The chain has TRBV29-1 and TRBJ1-4; D possibly corresponds to TRBD1 (5 bases). The CDR3 DNA follows: TGCAGCGTTGCGGTCCGGGGGAAAACTAATGAAAAACTGTTTTTT. Translated, it gives CSVAVRGKTNEKLFF.